This T cell receptor beta chain was captured by sequencing in a study of CD8 T cells in ankylosing spondylitis. Making the TCR beta libraries involved quantitative 5'-RACE with molecular barcodes. TCRdb redid the calling of the 5' RACE reads with MiXCR, one entry per CDR3 protein. The sample records approximately 500,000 distinct CDR3 sequences, 12% being singletons. With respect to this clonotype: The antigen is unknown.

This CDR3 spans 12 amino acids. Trimming removed 6 bases from V and 3 bases from J, with 5 bases in between. Findings and limits, study-wide: Disease-linked clones reportedly showed significant enrichment in matched ankylosing spondylitis synovial fluid. Peripheral blood samples showed relatively rare disease-linked clones, and these clones were CD8+. Several highly homologous variants formed a TCR beta motif that appeared characteristic of ankylosing spondylitis blood.

The chain joins TRBV12-3 or TRBV12-4 to TRBJ2-2, with D hard to call. The sample comprised blood, either unsorted or a sorted T cell fraction (not recorded which). The TCR was taken from a male donor with ankylosing spondylitis. CDR3 in amino acids: CASRDDTGELFF. DNA of the CDR3: TGTGCCAGCAGAGATGACACCGGGGAGCTGTTTTTT.